These T cell receptor beta chains were read from a single sample in a study of T cell responses to AZD1222 COVID-19 vaccine. Method: immunoSEQ multiplex PCR; TCRdb's copy keeps in-frame clones and lacks some. The table shows roughly 79,000 clones, with roughly 80% occurring only once. Sequencing was performed on peripheral blood, taken on day 0 of AZD1222 vaccination. The receptors were gathered from an adult in good health. Both conserved end residues are part of each CDR3. The order of the fields is J gene, D gene, V gene, clone size, CDR3 DNA, CDR3 protein. A D gene is named only where the DNA matches it firmly. The listing skips clone size in some rows; elsewhere it reads once, few, many or a size class.

TRBJ1-5 | . | TRBV6-2/TRBV6-3 | . | TGTGCCAGCAGTTACGTCCAGTATAGCAATCAGCCCCAGCATTTT | CASSYVQYSNQPQHF
TRBJ1-1 | TRBD1 | TRBV18 | . | TGTGCCAGCTCCGGGACAGGGGGCGTAACTGAAGCTTTCTTT | CASSGTGGVTEAFF
TRBJ1-1 | . | TRBV6-4 | . | TGTGCCAGCAGTTTTTCGACGGAGGGCACTGAAGCTTTCTTT | CASSFSTEGTEAFF
TRBJ2-7 | . | TRBV18 | . | TGTGCCAGCTCAGGGGGACGGTCCTACGAGCAGTACTTC | CASSGGRSYEQYF
TRBJ2-4 | TRBD2 | TRBV18 | . | TGTGCCAGCTCACCTCTAGCGGGAGCGATCGGACTTGGAAACATTCAGTACTTC | CASSPLAGAIGLGNIQYF
TRBJ2-5 | . | TRBV7-2 | . | TGTGCCAGCAGCCAACCTAGCACCGAGACCCAGTACTTC | CASSQPSTETQYF
TRBJ1-2 | TRBD1 | TRBV5-6 | . | TGTGCCAGCAGCCCCGACAGGGACTATGGCTACACCTTC | CASSPDRDYGYTF
TRBJ1-3 | . | TRBV5-1 | . | TGCGCCAGCAGGGCGGGGAGCTCTGGAAACACCATATATTTT | CASRAGSSGNTIYF
TRBJ2-3 | . | TRBV5-1 | few | TGCGCCAGCAGAGAGGGAGTGACAGATACGCAGTATTTT | CASREGVTDTQYF
TRBJ2-3 | TRBD2 | TRBV11-2 | . | TGTGCCAGCAGTTTTCGTCCTCTGACTAGCGGATCTGGGGGGGGCACAGATACGCAGTATTTT | CASSFRPLTSGSGGGTDTQYF
TRBJ2-7 | . | TRBV15 | . | TGTGCCACCAGCGCGTTAGCGGACTTCTCCTACGAGCAGTACTTC | CATSALADFSYEQYF
TRBJ1-5 | . | TRBV19 | . | TGTGCCAGAGGGGTTATAGGGACGGGGATTATTAGCCCCCAGCATTTT | CARGVIGTGIISPQHF
TRBJ1-2 | . | TRBV5-6 | . | TGTGCCAGCAGCCCGTGGACACGGGCCGCGAACTATGGCTACACCTTC | CASSPWTRAANYGYTF
TRBJ2-4 | . | TRBV24-1 | . | TGTGCCACCAGTGAATCCTCCCCAGGGCTAGACAAAAACATTCAGTACTTC | CATSESSPGLDKNIQYF
TRBJ1-5 | . | TRBV19 | . | TGTGCCAGTAGTATAATAGAAGCGTTGAGAGGGAAGGGCAATCAGCCCCAGCATTTT | CASSIIEALRGKGNQPQHF
TRBJ2-1 | . | TRBV3-1/TRBV3-2 | . | TGTGCCAGCAGCCATCCTCAGGTGGGGCAAGTTTGGCGGGATGAGCAGTTCTTC | CASSHPQVGQVWRDEQFF
TRBJ2-2 | TRBD2 | TRBV10-3 | . | TGTGCCATCAGTGGGACTAGCGGGAGGGGGGGCGCCGGGGAGCTGTTTTTT | CAISGTSGRGGAGELFF
TRBJ2-1 | TRBD2 | TRBV25-1 | . | TGTGCCAGCAGTGAATCTGGCGGGAGGGCTCCTGAGCAGTTCTTC | CASSESGGRAPEQFF
TRBJ1-2 | TRBD1 | TRBV12-3/TRBV12-4 | . | TGTGCCAGCAGTTTAGACAGGGGAGGCTACACCTTC | CASSLDRGGYTF
TRBJ2-1 | . | TRBV19 | . | TGTGCCAGTAGTCGTGGGCTAGGGTACGTGAATGAGCAGTTCTTC | CASSRGLGYVNEQFF
TRBJ2-5 | TRBD2 | TRBV7-9 | . | TGTGCCAGCAGCTTAGGGGAAGCGGGAGGGGAAGAGACCCAGTACTTC | CASSLGEAGGEETQYF
TRBJ2-3 | . | TRBV2 | once | TGTGCCAGCAGTGAACAGGGCTTCGATACGCAGTATTTT | CASSEQGFDTQYF
TRBJ2-1 | . | TRBV9 | . | TGTGCCAGCAGCGTAGGTATGCAGTCCTCCTACAATGAGCAGTTCTTC | CASSVGMQSSYNEQFF
TRBJ1-5 | . | TRBV30 | . | TGTGCTTGTACCTGGGGGGCGTTGGATCAGCCCCAGCATTTT | CACTWGALDQPQHF
TRBJ2-3 | . | TRBV9 | . | TGTGCCAGCAGCCCCCTAGGGCAACCCACAGATACGCAGTATTTT | CASSPLGQPTDTQYF
TRBJ2-7 | TRBD2 | TRBV30 | once | TGTGCCTGGAGTGTACGGGCGGGAGGGCCGGTAGAGCAGTACTTC | CAWSVRAGGPVEQYF
TRBJ2-5 | TRBD1 | TRBV24-1 | . | TGTGCCACCAGTGACCCTGGACAGGCGACCCAAGAGACCCAGTACTTC | CATSDPGQATQETQYF
TRBJ1-1 | . | TRBV9 | . | TGTGCCAGCAGCGTAGGAGACGTGGCAGGGGATTCGGTCACTGAAGCTTTCTTT | CASSVGDVAGDSVTEAFF
TRBJ1-2 | . | TRBV18 | . | TGTGCCAGCTCACCACCGTACGGGGCGGCCTATGGCTACACCTTC | CASSPPYGAAYGYTF
TRBJ1-4 | . | TRBV2 | . | TGTGCCAGCAGTGAAGTCCCTATCGAAAAACTGTTTTTT | CASSEVPIEKLFF
TRBJ2-5 | . | TRBV15 | . | TGTGCCACCAGCAGAGACAGGGGCACTCAAGAGACCCAGTACTTC | CATSRDRGTQETQYF
TRBJ2-2 | TRBD2 | TRBV6-6 | . | TGTGCCAGCAGCAAAACAAGCGGGAGCGGCGCCGGGGAGCTGTTTTTT | CASSKTSGSGAGELFF
TRBJ2-2 | TRBD1 | TRBV7-2 | . | TGTGCCAGCAGCTTATGGACAGGGAGTTCCACCGGGGAGCTGTTTTTT | CASSLWTGSSTGELFF
TRBJ1-2 | . | TRBV2 | . | TGTGCCAGCAGTAGTCAGGTTGGTGACTATGGCTACACCTTC | CASSSQVGDYGYTF
TRBJ2-2 | TRBD1 | TRBV28 | few | TGTGCCAGCAGTTTAGCGACAGGGTCCACCGGGGAGCTGTTTTTT | CASSLATGSTGELFF
TRBJ2-7 | TRBD2 | TRBV28 | . | TGTGCCAGCAGGACTTTAGCGGGGGACTACGAGCAGTACTTC | CASRTLAGDYEQYF
TRBJ1-6 | TRBD1 | TRBV7-2 | . | TGTGCCAGCAGCTCGCAGGGGGCCCGATCTGTACCCCTCCACTTT | CASSSQGARSVPLHF
TRBJ1-5 | . | TRBV27 | once | TGTGCCAGCAGTTTAATTAGCAATCAGCCCCAGCATTTT | CASSLISNQPQHF
TRBJ1-1 | . | TRBV27 | . | TGTGCCAGCAGTTTTTACATGAACACTGAAGCTTTCTTT | CASSFYMNTEAFF
TRBJ2-7 | . | TRBV5-4 | . | TGTGCCAGCAGCTTGTCGCCAGTGGCAACCCTCTACGAGCAGTACTTC | CASSLSPVATLYEQYF
TRBJ2-7 | . | TRBV15 | . | TGTGCCATCATCCTGACAGACGTAGGCGAGCAGTACTTC | CAIILTDVGEQYF
TRBJ1-2 | TRBD1 | TRBV7-2 | many | TGTGCCAGCAGCTCCGGACAGGGCTATGGCTACACCTTC | CASSSGQGYGYTF